Following are 27 T cell receptor beta chains from one sample sequenced in a study of blood T cell repertoires in COVID-19. The table came from immunoSEQ multiplex PCR; TCRdb's copy has only in-frame clones and leaves some out. The sample contains under 300,000 clones, roughly nine tenths of which appear only once. The sequenced sample consisted of peripheral blood. The receptors come from a middle-aged man with acute or convalescent COVID-19.

This rearrangement joins TRBV18 to TRBJ2-7; maybe TRBD1 (6 bases). Germline CDR1 is KGHSH and CDR2 is LQKENI. V lost 5 bases and J 3 bases, leaving 20 bases between the germline ends. There are 16 residues in the CDR3. CDR3 DNA: TGTGCCAGCTCAGATACCCCAAGGACAGAAAACTACGAGCAGTACTTC. Translating gives CASSDTPRTENYEQYF.

The chain carries TRBV4-1 and TRBJ1-1; maybe TRBD1 (5 bases). The CDR3 contains 14 residues. The germline CDR1 and CDR2 sequences are MGHRA and YSYEKL. V was clipped by 1 base and J by 0 bases, with 6 bases between them. DNA of the CDR3: TGCGCCAGCAGCCAAGGACAGCTGAACACTGAAGCTTTCTTT. It codes for CASSQGQLNTEAFF.

This clone was seen once. The chain has TRBV3-1 (or the pseudogene TRBV3-2) and TRBJ2-7; D is perhaps TRBD2 (6 bases). Per the germline V gene, CDR1 is LGHDT and CDR2 is YNNKEL (reference sequence). The CDR3 consists of 12 residues. V was trimmed by 4 bases and J by 6 bases, leaving 10 bases between them. This CDR3 reads CASSRGRGEQYF. The CDR3 DNA sequence: TGTGCCAGCAGCCGCGGGCGGGGCGAGCAGTACTTC.

The chain is built from TRBV10-2 and TRBJ2-1; TRBD2 agrees at 10 bases. CDR1 and CDR2 from the germline V gene are WSHSY and SAAADI. CDR3 size: 17 residues. Losses at the gene ends were 2 bases for V and 9 bases for J; bases not matched to a gene: 13. The CDR3 DNA reads as TGCGCCAGCAGTGAGCCCCCGAGCGGGGGGGAGTATGGTGAGCAGTTCTTC. It specifies CASSEPPSGGEYGEQFF.

As to this clone: Other DNA sequences within the sample encode an identical CDR3. The V call is TRBV10-3, the J call TRBJ1-6, with 8 positions matching TRBD1. V trimming: 2 bases; J trimming: 7 bases; junction bases outside the gene matches: 1. Germline V gives CDR1 ENHRY, CDR2 SYGVKD. The length of the CDR3 is 14 residues. CDR3 nucleotide sequence: TGTGCCATCAGTGAGGGACAGGGCAATTCACCCCTCCACTTT. Translating gives CAISEGQGNSPLHF.

The J gene is TRBJ2-1, the V gene TRBV9; TRBD1 is a possible D gene (6 bases). Trimming shortened V by 4 bases and J by 9 bases, and 17 bases separated the two germline ends. Germline CDR1 reads SGDLS; CDR2 reads YYNGEE. This CDR3 contains 14 residues. CDR3 nucleotide sequence: TGTGCCAGCAGCCCCGACAGGTGGGTTGGTGAGCAGTTCTTC. It translates to CASSPDRWVGEQFF.

This clone is a singleton in its sample. This chain uses TRBV3-1 (or the pseudogene TRBV3-2) with TRBJ1-5, with D unresolved. The V and J ends lost 4 bases and 1 base respectively, with 11 bases between them. CDR1 and CDR2 (germline): LGHDT, YNNKEL (reference sequence). The CDR3 spans 15 residues. CDR3 sequence (DNA): TGTGCCAGCAGCCCCCGGACGGGGAGCAATCAGCCCCAGCATTTT. Encoded protein: CASSPRTGSNQPQHF.

This clone was recorded only once. The rearrangement links TRBV3-1 (or the pseudogene TRBV3-2) to TRBJ2-5, with TRBD1 identical over 8 bases. V shed 3 bases and J 5 bases; nucleotides not matched to a gene: 2. Germline V gene data show CDR1 as LGHDT and CDR2 as YNNKEL (reference sequence). The CDR3 loop spans 13 amino acids. The CDR3 region has the DNA TGTGCCAGCAGCCAGCAGGGGGCGGAGACCCAGTACTTC. This translates into CASSQQGAETQYF.

The V and J genes are TRBV7-9 and TRBJ1-1; D may be TRBD1 (6 bases). The CDR3 has 12 amino acids. The ends were cut back, 0 bases at V and 10 bases at J, with 9 bases in the middle. Germline V gene lookup returns CDR1 SEHNR and CDR2 FQNEAQ (reference sequence). The CDR3 nucleotides read TGTGCCAGCAGCTTAGCGACAGGTCTAGCTTTCTTT. It yields the protein CASSLATGLAFF.

V is TRBV2 and J is TRBJ2-3; TRBD1 matches at 8 bases. The germline gives CDR1 SNHLY, CDR2 FYNNEI. The trim removed 5 bases at V and 0 bases at J, leaving 13 bases unmatched. The CDR3 is 18 residues long. The DNA of the CDR3 is TGTGCCAGCAGTATGCGGACAGGGACCCTATATAGCACAGATACGCAGTATTTT. Amino acids: CASSMRTGTLYSTDTQYF.

The CDR3 sequence: CASSGGTINYGYTF. Here the CDR3 DNA reads TGTGCCAGCAGCGGAGGCACCATAAACTATGGCTACACCTTC. The V and J genes are TRBV9 and TRBJ1-2; no definite D call. The germline V gene has CDR1 SGDLS and CDR2 YYNGEE. V lost 3 bases, J lost 2 bases, and 11 bases lay in between. This CDR3 has 14 residues.

This clone was recorded a few times. The chain recombines TRBV14 with TRBJ2-1; TRBD2 matches at 16 bases. The CDR3 has 18 residues. Germline V CDR1 and CDR2: SGHDN, FVKESK. Trimming cost V 3 bases and J 7 bases; bases outside gene matches: 9. For the CDR3, the DNA is TGTGCCAGCAGCCACCCTTTGGGACTAGCGGGGGGGATGAATGAGCAGTTCTTC. Its protein product is CASSHPLGLAGGMNEQFF.

CDR3 DNA sequence: TGTGCCAGCAGCTTAGGTGGTGGGGGGACTGAAGCTTTCTTT. It encodes CASSLGGGGTEAFF. The rearrangement uses TRBV7-9 and TRBJ1-1, with D possibly TRBD1 on 5 matching bases. The CDR3 is 14 amino acids. The V gene's germline CDR1 is SEHNR and CDR2 FQNEAQ (reference sequence). Trimming stripped 1 base from V and 5 bases from J, with 11 bases between.

This chain uses TRBV2 with TRBJ2-1, with 10 bases identical to TRBD2. There are 15 residues in the CDR3. The germline V gene has CDR1 SNHLY and CDR2 FYNNEI. Germline trimming cut 4 bases from V and 4 bases from J; bases unmatched to any gene: 4. This chain's CDR3 is CASSATSGSYNEQFF. The CDR3 DNA is TGTGCCAGCAGTGCGACTAGCGGGTCGTACAATGAGCAGTTCTTC.

This clone was counted a few times. V is TRBV5-8 and J is TRBJ2-7, with 8 bases that match TRBD1. The germline gives CDR1 SGHTS, CDR2 YDEGEE. The CDR3 has 16 residues. Trimming at V came to 5 bases and at J to 6 bases, leaving 16 bases not matched to a gene. CDR3 nucleotide sequence: TGTGCCAGCAGACCACAAACCGGGACAGGCCATCGCGAGCAGTACTTC. It yields the protein CASRPQTGTGHREQYF.

V gene TRBV30 combines with J gene TRBJ1-2; D remains ambiguous. This CDR3 contains 12 residues. The V gene's germline CDR1 is GTSNPN and CDR2 SVGIG (reference sequence). V lost 3 bases, J lost 7 bases, and 12 bases lay in between. CDR3 protein: CAWSPGKGGYTF. CDR3 coding DNA: TGTGCCTGGAGCCCGGGGAAGGGTGGCTACACCTTC.

The chain has TRBV29-1 and TRBJ2-1, with D possibly TRBD1 on 5 matching bases. The CDR3 runs 13 residues. Germline CDR1 and CDR2: SQVTM and ANQGSEA. The V and J ends lost 4 bases and 4 bases respectively, with 11 bases between them. In nucleotides, the CDR3 is TGCAGCGTTGCTCCTGACAGATACAATGAGCAGTTCTTC. It encodes CSVAPDRYNEQFF.

The chain has TRBV4-2 and TRBJ1-1; D remains ambiguous. In germline, CDR1 is LGHNA, CDR2 YNFKEQ. The CDR3 consists of 18 residues. The germline V and J ends were trimmed by 0 bases and 0 bases, with 17 bases remaining between them. The CDR3 reads CASSQDRGRYKMNTEAFF. DNA of the CDR3: TGTGCCAGCAGCCAAGATAGAGGGAGATATAAGATGAACACTGAAGCTTTCTTT.

The chain employs TRBV6-5 and TRBJ2-7; D is undetermined. Trimming pared 8 bases from V and 0 bases from J, leaving 11 bases between. This CDR3 comprises 13 residues. CDR1 and CDR2 from the germline V gene are MNHEY and SVGAGI. CDR3 bases: TGTGCCAGCGCCTTCTCGAGCTCCTACGAGCAGTACTTC. Its translation: CASAFSSSYEQYF.

The genes are TRBV6-1 and TRBJ1-1, with 7 bases matching TRBD1. Germline V gives CDR1 MNHNS, CDR2 SASEGT. The CDR3 is 16 residues long. The trim removed 4 bases at V and 0 bases at J, leaving 8 bases unmatched. CDR3 region: CASSGGTVPMNTEAFF. The DNA of the CDR3 is TGTGCCAGCAGTGGAGGGACAGTCCCAATGAACACTGAAGCTTTCTTT.

The chain recombines TRBV15 with TRBJ1-5; 8 bases are a match to TRBD1. Unmatched junction bases numbered 4, after V lost 3 bases and J lost 6 bases. The CDR3 is 14 residues long. Looked up from germline, CDR1 is LNHNV and CDR2 is YYDKDF (reference sequence). The CDR3: CATSSAGTGQPQHF. CDR3 DNA sequence: TGTGCCACCAGCAGCGCCGGGACAGGTCAGCCCCAGCATTTT.

The chain joins TRBV10-3 to TRBJ1-1, with D perhaps matching TRBD1 (6 bases). Germline V lookup: CDR1 ENHRY, CDR2 SYGVKD. The V gene lost 6 bases and the J gene lost 0 bases, with 17 bases spanning the gap. This CDR3 region has 16 residues. CDR3 nucleotides: TGTGCCATCAGAAGTACCGGGACACTCCTGAACACTGAAGCTTTCTTT. This sequence encodes CAIRSTGTLLNTEAFF.

This clone came up once. The chain is built from TRBV27 and TRBJ2-1; the D gene is possibly TRBD2 (6 bases). The V gene lost 1 base and the J gene lost 7 bases, with 20 bases spanning the gap. This CDR3 contains 17 residues. Germline V gene lookup returns CDR1 MNHEY and CDR2 SMNVEV (reference sequence). CDR3 region: CASSLLGQLGLENEQFF. CDR3 in DNA: TGTGCCAGCAGTTTATTAGGGCAACTGGGACTGGAGAATGAGCAGTTCTTC.

V is TRBV11-2 and J is TRBJ2-5, with D possibly being TRBD1 (7 bases). CDR1 and CDR2 (germline): SGHAT, FQNNGV. The CDR3 sequence is 14 residues long. V was shortened by 5 bases and J by 5 bases, with 15 bases between the two germline ends. CDR3 in DNA: TGTGCCAGCAGCACTTCCTCAGGGGGGGAGACCCAGTACTTC. The encoded protein is CASSTSSGGETQYF.

V is TRBV7-3 and J is TRBJ2-6; D is ambiguous. The V gene lost 5 bases and the J gene lost 0 bases, with 11 bases spanning the gap. The CDR3 is 16 residues long. CDR1 and CDR2 (germline): SGHTA, FQGTGA. The CDR3 region is CASSAPGASGANVLTF. The CDR3 nucleotides read TGTGCCAGCAGCGCCCCAGGCGCCTCTGGGGCCAACGTCCTGACTTTC. The entire variable domain, with the rest obtained from reference TRBV7-3 and TRBJ2-6, is as follows: GAGVSQTPSNKVTEKGKYVELRCDPISGHTALYWYRQSLGQGPEFLIYFQGTGAADDSGLPNDRFFAVRPEGSVSTLKIQRTERGDSAVYLCASSAPGASGANVLTFGAGSRLTVL.

CDR3 residues: CASSQQWSGGYTF. CDR3 nucleotide sequence: TGTGCCAGCAGCCAACAGTGGAGCGGCGGCTACACCTTC. The rearrangement joins TRBV3-1 (or the pseudogene TRBV3-2) to TRBJ1-2; no firm D call. V lost 2 bases, J lost 8 bases, and 12 bases lay in between. This CDR3 comprises 13 residues. The germline CDR1 and CDR2 sequences are LGHDT and YNNKEL (reference sequence).

The gene calls are TRBV25-1 and TRBJ1-6, with 9 positions matching TRBD1. V lost 6 bases and J lost 10; bases outside the gene matches: 7. Germline CDR1 and CDR2: MGHDK and SYGVNS. The CDR3 has 14 residues. The CDR3 sequence: CASRVGQGGSPLHF. CDR3 DNA sequence: TGTGCCAGCAGGGTGGGACAGGGCGGGTCACCCCTCCACTTT.